This entry lists 15 T cell receptor beta chains sequenced from one sample in a study of shared clonotypes between healthy human individuals. Generated by immunoSEQ multiplex PCR, the TCRdb table keeps only in-frame clones and is missing some. The sample has some 1.1 million clones, 60% to 85% seen once. The sample was memory CD4+ T cells from PBMCs. Subset specified: CD45RA-negative fraction. The source of these receptors is a man aged 18 to 29 in good health. Some clones in this sample may be carry-over from other donors' samples.

V gene TRBV19 combines with J gene TRBJ2-4; 11 nucleotides align to TRBD1. From germline, CDR1 is LNHDA and CDR2 SQIVND (reference sequence). The CDR3 has 17 residues. The trim removed 5 bases at V and 6 bases at J, leaving 12 bases unmatched. The chain's CDR3 is CASSARGRTGGRNIQYF. The CDR3 DNA reads TGTGCCAGTAGTGCGCGCGGGAGGACAGGGGGCAGAAACATTCAGTACTTC.

This clone was seen only a few times. The chain links TRBV2 to TRBJ1-1; the D is unclear. The CDR3 is made up of 13 amino acids. Trimming pared 7 bases from V and 1 base from J, leaving 10 bases between. Germline CDR1 SNHLY, CDR2 FYNNEI. The CDR3 coding sequence is TGTGCCAGCATTACAGAATCGAACACTGAAGCTTTCTTT. Protein sequence: CASITESNTEAFF.

For this clone: Just one base apart from a much larger clone, this may be a read error. This sequence joins TRBV30 and TRBJ1-5; no definite D call. Trimming cost V 2 bases and J 5 bases, with 13 bases left between them. Germline lookup yields CDR1 GTSNPN and CDR2 SVGIG (reference sequence). This CDR3 spans 14 amino acids. The CDR3 region is CAWSNWVGDQPQHF. The CDR3 DNA follows: TGTGCCTGGAGTAACTGGGTGGGAGATCAGCCCCAGCATTTT.

The chain links TRBV5-1 to TRBJ2-2; D is possibly TRBD2 (5 bases). This CDR3 region has 16 residues. Trimming removed 4 bases from V and 4 bases from J, with 17 bases in between. Germline V lookup: CDR1 SGHRS, CDR2 YFSETQ. The CDR3 DNA reads TGCGCCAGCAGCCCGATGGTAGCGATTGGCACCGGGGAGCTGTTTTTT. This encodes CASSPMVAIGTGELFF. Variable domain in full (rest from reference TRBV5-1 and TRBJ2-2): KAGVTQTPRYLIKTRGQQVTLSCSPISGHRSVSWYQQTPGQGLQFLFEYFSETQRNKGNFPGRFSGRQFSNSRSEMNVSTLELGDSALYLCASSPMVAIGTGELFFGEGSRLTVL.

The rearrangement links TRBV7-8 to TRBJ1-5, with a possible D match to TRBD1 (6 bases). This CDR3 region has 14 residues. V dropped 5 bases and J dropped 3 bases, with 11 bases sitting between them. Germline CDR1 SGHVS, CDR2 FQNEAQ. The CDR3 protein is CASSQTGLNQPQHF. CDR3 in DNA: TGTGCCAGCAGCCAAACAGGGCTCAATCAGCCCCAGCATTTT.

This clone has only a few counts. The V and J genes are TRBV5-1 and TRBJ1-3, with D possibly being TRBD1 (5 bases). Germline V lookup: CDR1 SGHRS, CDR2 YFSETQ. V was clipped by 5 bases and J by 2 bases, with 8 bases between them. The CDR3 covers 13 residues. This chain's CDR3 is CASRLGPGNTIYF. The CDR3 DNA is TGCGCCAGCAGGCTGGGACCTGGAAACACCATATATTTT.

This clone was picked up one time. This chain uses TRBV4-3 with TRBJ2-3, with 9 bases lining up with TRBD2. The germline gives CDR1 LGHNA, CDR2 YSLEER. The CDR3 is 18 amino acids. The V gene end was trimmed by 0 bases and the J gene end by 2 bases; junction bases not matched to a gene: 9. DNA for the CDR3: TGCGCCAGCAGCCAAGATCTCACTAGCGGGTTTAACACAGATACGCAGTATTTT. Its protein product is CASSQDLTSGFNTDTQYF.

This clone appeared a few times. This rearrangement joins TRBV4-3 to TRBJ1-5; weak D call: TRBD1 (5 bases). The V end lost 0 bases, the J end lost 3 bases, and 9 bases lay between the germline ends. The CDR3 sequence is 15 residues long. Germline V gene data show CDR1 as LGHNA and CDR2 as YSLEER. CDR3 region: CASSQDFRANQPQHF. The CDR3 nucleotides are TGCGCCAGCAGCCAAGATTTCAGGGCCAATCAGCCCCAGCATTTT.

The V call is TRBV6-5, the J call TRBJ2-5, with TRBD1 matching 12 bases. This CDR3 comprises 15 residues. Germline CDR1 and CDR2: MNHEY and SVGAGI. V was clipped by 6 bases and J by 1 base; unmatched bases: 3. The CDR3 DNA sequence: TGTGCCAGCAGGCGGGGACAGGGGGCCCAAGAGACCCAGTACTTC. This codes for CASRRGQGAQETQYF.

The sample holds one count of this clone. V gene TRBV27 combines with J gene TRBJ2-2; TRBD2 agrees at 7 bases. The CDR3 spans 15 residues. Per germline, CDR1 MNHEY and CDR2 SMNVEV (reference sequence). With V trimmed by 5 bases and J by 7 bases, 10 bases remained unmatched. For the CDR3, the DNA is TGTGCCAGCAGTCCACTCGGGACTACTCACGGGGAGCTGTTTTTT. This codes for CASSPLGTTHGELFF.

There are a few counts of this clone. The J gene is TRBJ1-3, the V gene TRBV18, with 7 bases identical to TRBD1. The CDR3 is made up of 13 amino acids. Germline V lookup: CDR1 KGHSH, CDR2 LQKENI. V trimming: 3 bases; J trimming: 6 bases; junction bases outside the gene matches: 2. CDR3 coding DNA: TGTGCCAGCTCACCTGGACAGGCAAACACCATATATTTT. Amino acids: CASSPGQANTIYF. The variable domain in full, with the rest retrieved from reference TRBV18 and TRBJ1-3, is NAGVMQNPRHLVRRRGQEARLRCSPMKGHSHVYWYRQLPEEGLKFMVYLQKENIIDESGMPKERFSAEFPKEGPSILRIQQVVRGDSAAYFCASSPGQANTIYFGEGSWLTVV.

The chain recombines TRBV6-5 with TRBJ2-7, with D perhaps TRBD1 (6 bases). There are 13 residues in the CDR3. Germline V gene data show CDR1 as MNHEY and CDR2 as SVGAGI. Trimming stripped 5 bases from V and 6 bases from J, with 14 bases between. CDR3 region: CASSLPQGIEQYF. Written as DNA, the CDR3 is TGTGCCAGCAGTCTTCCACAGGGCATCGAGCAGTACTTC.

In this sample, this clone turned up a few times. The rearrangement uses TRBV30 and TRBJ2-7; D perhaps matches TRBD1 (6 bases). The length of the CDR3 is 13 residues. Looked up from germline, CDR1 is GTSNPN and CDR2 is SVGIG (reference sequence). V lost 6 bases, J lost 2 bases, and 14 bases lay in between. CDR3 sequence: CACAPGQAYEQYF. CDR3 DNA sequence: TGTGCCTGTGCTCCGGGACAAGCCTACGAGCAGTACTTC.

The chain joins TRBV5-1 to TRBJ2-2; a weak D match, TRBD1 (6 bases). CDR1 is SGHRS and CDR2 is YFSETQ in the germline V gene. V lost 3 bases and J lost 7, with 10 bases in between. This CDR3 is 13 amino acids long. CDR3 in DNA: TGCGCCAGCAGCTCAGGGGCGGGCGGGGAGCTGTTTTTT. Its protein product is CASSSGAGGELFF.

CDR3: CASSATRATEAFF. The CDR3 bases are TGTGCCAGCAGCGCCACCAGAGCCACTGAAGCTTTCTTT. The V and J genes are TRBV7-3 and TRBJ1-1; D gene ambiguous. The germline CDR1 and CDR2 sequences are SGHTA and FQGTGA. The CDR3 has 13 residues. The ends were cut back, 5 bases at V and 4 bases at J, with 11 bases in the middle.